Listed below are T cell receptor beta chains from one sample, sequenced in a study of cytomegalovirus exposure and HLA in healthy donors. Libraries were prepared by immunoSEQ multiplex PCR; TCRdb keeps only in-frame clonotypes and omits some of them. The table has roughly 110,000 clones, about 75% seen once; the top ten hold around 2.5%. The sequencing sample was made of PBMCs. Receptors were obtained from a middle-aged man in good health and CMV-seronegative. Both conserved end residues are part of each CDR3. The D gene is left open where the match is weak. Size is stated for part of the rows, as once, few or many counts, or as a class when the clone is expanded.

CDR3,DNA,V,J,D,size
CSVESTGVEAFF,TGCAGCGTTGAGTCGACAGGGGTGGAAGCTTTCTTT,TRBV29-1,TRBJ1-1,TRBD1,.
CASSPIDRGETQYF,TGTGCCAGCAGTCCTATCGACAGGGGGGAGACCCAGTACTTC,TRBV6-1,TRBJ2-5,TRBD1,few
CASSDADYTEAFF,TGTGCCAGCAGTGATGCAGACTACACTGAAGCTTTCTTT,TRBV2,TRBJ1-1,.,.
CASSRNLGTSEDTQYF,TGTGCCAGCAGCCGGAATCTCGGGACTAGCGAGGATACGCAGTATTTT,TRBV4-2,TRBJ2-3,TRBD2,.
CASSHFYEQYF,TGTGCCAGCAGCCACTTCTACGAGCAGTACTTC,TRBV14,TRBJ2-7,.,.
CASTRTHELNTEAFF,TGTGCCAGTACACGGACACACGAGCTGAACACTGAAGCTTTCTTT,TRBV19,TRBJ1-1,.,.
CASSPHPQGLYEQYF,TGTGCCAGCAGCCCTCATCCACAGGGATTGTACGAGCAGTACTTC,TRBV7-6,TRBJ2-7,.,.
CASSFGGAQGYTF,TGCGCCAGCAGCTTCGGGGGGGCGCAGGGCTACACCTTC,TRBV5-1,TRBJ1-2,.,.
CASTDRANTGELFF,TGTGCCAGCACGGACAGGGCGAACACCGGGGAGCTGTTTTTT,TRBV9,TRBJ2-2,TRBD1,.
CASSYSFTGVEQYF,TGTGCCAGCAGTTACTCGTTTACGGGGGTCGAGCAGTACTTC,TRBV6-5,TRBJ2-7,.,once
CASSAGYTYEQYF,TGTGCCAGTAGTGCCGGGTACACCTACGAGCAGTACTTC,TRBV19,TRBJ2-7,.,.
CASSLDGGQGEAFF,TGCGCCAGCAGCTTGGATGGGGGACAGGGCGAAGCTTTCTTT,TRBV5-1,TRBJ1-1,TRBD1,.
CASSLLGGDTDTQYF,TGCGCCAGCAGCTTGCTGGGCGGGGACACAGATACGCAGTATTTT,TRBV5-1,TRBJ2-3,.,few
CASSLLAGTYNEQFF,TGTGCCAGCAGTCTACTAGCGGGGACTTACAATGAGCAGTTCTTC,TRBV2,TRBJ2-1,TRBD2,once
CASSPSGGADTGELFF,TGTGCCAGCTCACCCAGTGGGGGCGCGGACACCGGGGAGCTGTTTTTT,TRBV18,TRBJ2-2,.,.
CASSLIGGAATGELFF,TGTGCCAGCAGCTTAATCGGGGGGGCCGCAACCGGGGAGCTGTTTTTT,TRBV7-8,TRBJ2-2,TRBD2,.
CASSDSGGSTDTQYF,TGTGCCAGCAGTGATAGCGGGGGGAGCACAGATACGCAGTATTTT,TRBV2,TRBJ2-3,TRBD2,.
CASSPHSDRGRGEQYF,TGTGCCAGCAGCCCCCACTCGGACAGGGGCCGTGGCGAGCAGTACTTC,TRBV9,TRBJ2-7,TRBD1,.
CASSYRDRVTGGTDTQYF,TGCGCCAGCAGTTACCGGGACAGGGTAACGGGGGGCACAGATACGCAGTATTTT,TRBV23-1,TRBJ2-3,TRBD1,.
CSARVEGEQFF,TGCAGTGCTAGAGTGGAGGGTGAGCAGTTCTTC,TRBV20-1,TRBJ2-1,.,.
CASSLGPPGPRTNEKLFF,TGTGCCAGCAGCTTGGGGCCACCGGGTCCAAGGACTAATGAAAAACTGTTTTTT,TRBV5-4,TRBJ1-4,.,few
CASSYTGQGAKTQYF,TGTGCCAGCAGTTACACAGGACAGGGGGCGAAGACCCAGTACTTC,TRBV6-5,TRBJ2-5,TRBD1,few